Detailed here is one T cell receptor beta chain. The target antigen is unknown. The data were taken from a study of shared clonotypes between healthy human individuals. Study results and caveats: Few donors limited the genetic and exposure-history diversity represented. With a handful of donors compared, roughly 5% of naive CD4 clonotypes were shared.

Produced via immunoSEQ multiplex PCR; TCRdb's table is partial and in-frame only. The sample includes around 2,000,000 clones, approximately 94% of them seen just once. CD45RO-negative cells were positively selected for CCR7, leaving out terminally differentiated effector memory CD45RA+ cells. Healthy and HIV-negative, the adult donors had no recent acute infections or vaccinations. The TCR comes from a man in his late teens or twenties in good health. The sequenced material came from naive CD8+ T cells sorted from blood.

The CDR3 spells CASSRQGSPADTQYF. The CDR3 DNA reads TGTGCCAGCAGCCGACAGGGTAGCCCCGCAGATACGCAGTATTTT. The chain recombines TRBV11-2 with TRBJ2-3; TRBD1 agrees at 7 bases. Trimming cost V 5 bases and J 4 bases; bases outside gene matches: 9. The germline V gene has CDR1 SGHAT and CDR2 FQNNGV. This CDR3 is built from 15 residues.